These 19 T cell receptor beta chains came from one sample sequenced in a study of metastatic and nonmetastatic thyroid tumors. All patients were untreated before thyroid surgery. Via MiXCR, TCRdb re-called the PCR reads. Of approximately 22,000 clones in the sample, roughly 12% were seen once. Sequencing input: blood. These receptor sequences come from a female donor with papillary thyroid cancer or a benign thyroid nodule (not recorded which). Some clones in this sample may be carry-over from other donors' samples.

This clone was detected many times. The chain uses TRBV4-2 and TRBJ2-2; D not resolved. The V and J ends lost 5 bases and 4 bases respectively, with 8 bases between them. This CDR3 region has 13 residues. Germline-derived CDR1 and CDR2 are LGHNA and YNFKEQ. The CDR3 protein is CASSSELTGELFF. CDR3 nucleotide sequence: TGTGCCAGCAGCTCCGAACTCACCGGGGAGCTGTTTTTT.

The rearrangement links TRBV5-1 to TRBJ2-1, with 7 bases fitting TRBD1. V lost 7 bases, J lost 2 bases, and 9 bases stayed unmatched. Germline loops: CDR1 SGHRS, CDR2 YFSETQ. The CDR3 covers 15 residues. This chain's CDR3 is CASGPGTVTYNEQFF. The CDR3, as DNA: TGCGCCAGCGGGCCCGGGACAGTCACCTACAATGAGCAGTTCTTC.

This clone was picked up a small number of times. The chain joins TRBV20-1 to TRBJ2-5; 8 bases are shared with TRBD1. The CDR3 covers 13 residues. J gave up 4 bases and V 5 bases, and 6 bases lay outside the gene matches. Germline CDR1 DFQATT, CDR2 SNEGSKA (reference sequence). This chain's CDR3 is CSAVDRDLETQYF. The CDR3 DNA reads TGCAGTGCTGTGGACAGGGATTTAGAGACCCAGTACTTC.

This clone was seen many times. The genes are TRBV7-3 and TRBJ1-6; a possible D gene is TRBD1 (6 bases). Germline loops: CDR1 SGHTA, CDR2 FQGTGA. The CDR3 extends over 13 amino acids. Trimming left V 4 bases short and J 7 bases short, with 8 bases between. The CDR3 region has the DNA TGTGCCAGCAGCTCTACAGGGAATTCACCCCTCCACTTT. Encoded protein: CASSSTGNSPLHF.

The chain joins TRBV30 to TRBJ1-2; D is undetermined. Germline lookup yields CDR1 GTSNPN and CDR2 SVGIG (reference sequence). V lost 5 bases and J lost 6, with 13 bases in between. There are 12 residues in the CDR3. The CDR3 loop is CAWGLGNDGYTF. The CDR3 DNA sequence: TGTGCCTGGGGGTTAGGCAATGATGGCTACACCTTC.

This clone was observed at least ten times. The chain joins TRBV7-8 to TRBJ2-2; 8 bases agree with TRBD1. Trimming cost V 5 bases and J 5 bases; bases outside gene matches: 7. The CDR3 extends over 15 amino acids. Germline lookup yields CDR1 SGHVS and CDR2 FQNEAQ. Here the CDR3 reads CASSPTGAWTGELFF. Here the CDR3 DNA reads TGTGCCAGCAGCCCGACAGGGGCGTGGACCGGGGAGCTGTTTTTT.

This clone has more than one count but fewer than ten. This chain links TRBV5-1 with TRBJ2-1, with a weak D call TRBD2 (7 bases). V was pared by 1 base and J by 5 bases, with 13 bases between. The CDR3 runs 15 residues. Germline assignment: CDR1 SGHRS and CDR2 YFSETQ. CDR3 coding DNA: TGCGCCAGCAGCTTGTGGCGGGGGCGGGACAATGAGCAGTTCTTC. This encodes CASSLWRGRDNEQFF.

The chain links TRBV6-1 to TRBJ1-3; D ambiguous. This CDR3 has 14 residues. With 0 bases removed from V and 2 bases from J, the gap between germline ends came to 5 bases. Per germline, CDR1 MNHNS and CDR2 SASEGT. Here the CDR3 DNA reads TGTGCCAGCAGTGAAGCGGTTCCTGGAAACACCATATATTTT. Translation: CASSEAVPGNTIYF.

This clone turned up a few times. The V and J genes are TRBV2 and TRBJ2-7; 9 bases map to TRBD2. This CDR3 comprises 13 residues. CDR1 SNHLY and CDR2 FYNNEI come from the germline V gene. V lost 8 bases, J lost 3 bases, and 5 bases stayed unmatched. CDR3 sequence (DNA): TGTGCCAGCCTTATAGCGGGAGACTACGAGCAGTACTTC. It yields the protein CASLIAGDYEQYF.

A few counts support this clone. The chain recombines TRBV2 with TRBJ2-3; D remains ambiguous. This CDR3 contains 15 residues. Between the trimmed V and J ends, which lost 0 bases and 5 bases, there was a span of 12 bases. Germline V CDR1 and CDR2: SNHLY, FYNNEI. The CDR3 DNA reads TGTGCCAGCAGTGAAGCGCCAAGTATGGGAGATACGCAGTATTTT. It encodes CASSEAPSMGDTQYF.

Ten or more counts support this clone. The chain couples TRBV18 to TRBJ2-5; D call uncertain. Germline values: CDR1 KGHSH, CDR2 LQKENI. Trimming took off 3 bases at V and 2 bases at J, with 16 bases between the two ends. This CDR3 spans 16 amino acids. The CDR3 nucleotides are TGTGCCAGCTCACCCACGTCGGCCGCGAGGCAAGAGACCCAGTACTTC. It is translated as CASSPTSAARQETQYF.

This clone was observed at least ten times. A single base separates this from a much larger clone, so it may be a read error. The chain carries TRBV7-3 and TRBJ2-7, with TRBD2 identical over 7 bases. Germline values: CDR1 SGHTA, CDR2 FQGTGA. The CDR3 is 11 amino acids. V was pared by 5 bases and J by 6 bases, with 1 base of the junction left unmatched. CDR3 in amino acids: CASSGGGEQYF. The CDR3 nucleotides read TGTGCCAGCAGCGGCGGGGGCGAGCAGTACTTC.

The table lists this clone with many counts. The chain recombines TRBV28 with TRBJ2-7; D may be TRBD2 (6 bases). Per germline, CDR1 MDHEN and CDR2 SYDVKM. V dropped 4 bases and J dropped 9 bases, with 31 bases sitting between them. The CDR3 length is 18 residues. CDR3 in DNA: TGTGCCAGCAGTTCCTCCCCCGGACTACACACCCTTTACGAGCGGCAGTACTTC. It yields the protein CASSSSPGLHTLYERQYF.

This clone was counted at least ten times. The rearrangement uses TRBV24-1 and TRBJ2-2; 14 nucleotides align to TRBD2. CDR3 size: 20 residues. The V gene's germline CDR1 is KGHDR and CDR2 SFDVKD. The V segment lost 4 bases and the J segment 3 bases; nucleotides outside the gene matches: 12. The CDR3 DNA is TGTGCCACCAGTGAGCCACCATTTGGACTAGCGGGAGGTGACACCGGGGAGCTGTTTTTT. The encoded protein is CATSEPPFGLAGGDTGELFF.

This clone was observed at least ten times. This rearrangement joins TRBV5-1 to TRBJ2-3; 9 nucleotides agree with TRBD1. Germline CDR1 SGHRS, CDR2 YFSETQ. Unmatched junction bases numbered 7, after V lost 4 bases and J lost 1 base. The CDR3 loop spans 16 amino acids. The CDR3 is CASSPTGGSGTDTQYF. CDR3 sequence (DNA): TGCGCCAGCAGCCCCACAGGGGGCTCGGGCACAGATACGCAGTATTTT. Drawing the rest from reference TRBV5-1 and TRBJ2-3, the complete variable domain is KAGVTQTPRYLIKTRGQQVTLSCSPISGHRSVSWYQQTPGQGLQFLFEYFSETQRNKGNFPGRFSGRQFSNSRSEMNVSTLELGDSALYLCASSPTGGSGTDTQYFGPGTRLTVL.

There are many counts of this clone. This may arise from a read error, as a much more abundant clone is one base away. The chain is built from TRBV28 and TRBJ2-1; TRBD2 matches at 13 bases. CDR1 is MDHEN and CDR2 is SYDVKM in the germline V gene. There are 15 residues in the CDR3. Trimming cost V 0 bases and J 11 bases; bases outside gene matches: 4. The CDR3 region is CASSLWTSGRYKQFF. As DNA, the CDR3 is TGTGCCAGCAGTTTATGGACTAGCGGGAGGTATAAGCAGTTCTTC.

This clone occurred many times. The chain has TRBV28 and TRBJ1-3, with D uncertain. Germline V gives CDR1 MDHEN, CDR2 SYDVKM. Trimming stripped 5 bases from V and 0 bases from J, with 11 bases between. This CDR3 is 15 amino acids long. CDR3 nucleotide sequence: TGTGCCAGCAGTCCGCAGGTGACCTCTGGAAACACCATATATTTT. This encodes CASSPQVTSGNTIYF.

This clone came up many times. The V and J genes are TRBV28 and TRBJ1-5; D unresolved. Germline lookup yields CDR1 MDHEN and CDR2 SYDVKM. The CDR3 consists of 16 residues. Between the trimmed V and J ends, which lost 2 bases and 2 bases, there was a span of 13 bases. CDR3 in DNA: TGTGCCAGCAGTTTACGAACCCTTAAGGGCAATCAGCCCCAGCATTTT. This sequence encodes CASSLRTLKGNQPQHF.

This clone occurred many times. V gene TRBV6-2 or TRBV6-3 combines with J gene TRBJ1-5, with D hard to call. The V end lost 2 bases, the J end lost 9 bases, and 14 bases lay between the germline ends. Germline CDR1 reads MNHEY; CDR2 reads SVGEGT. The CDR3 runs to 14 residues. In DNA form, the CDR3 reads TGTGCCAGCAGTTACGGGTGGGGTATAGGGCCCCAGCATTTT. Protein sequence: CASSYGWGIGPQHF.